The sequence of this TCR beta chain was determined in a study of T cell responses to AZD1222 COVID-19 vaccine. Study findings and constraints: Spike-wide coverage was observed for vaccine-associated CD4 TCRs, with dominant responses at 160-218 and 743-854.

On this clone: What it binds is not known.

Assay: immunoSEQ multiplex PCR; the TCRdb copy retains only in-frame clones and omits some. The table shows about 150,000 clones, with 92% occurring only once. CDR1 and CDR2 (germline): MNHNY, SVGAGI (reference sequence). V shed 8 bases, J shed 4 bases, and the junction held 8 bases outside the gene matches. There are 13 residues in the CDR3. This TCR was recovered from an adult in good health. The sequencing used peripheral blood, collected on day 0 of AZD1222 vaccination. The chain is built from TRBV6-6 and TRBJ2-7; 7 bases are a match to TRBD2. The DNA for the CDR3 is TGTGCCAGCGGGGCGGGGGACGCTTACGAGCAGTACTTC. Protein product: CASGAGDAYEQYF.